This T cell receptor (beta chain) was profiled in a study of beta chain features in type 1 diabetes. General study results and limits: Naive, central memory and regulatory TCRB repertoires appeared more similar among patients than healthy donors. Researchers report that Type 1 diabetes patients had moderately but significantly shorter TCRB CDR3s across all four CD4+ subsets.

With respect to this clone: The antigen remains unidentified.

The germline CDR1 and CDR2 sequences are SGHRS and YFSETQ. Trimming removed 1 base from V and 3 bases from J; junction bases left unmatched: 2. The CDR3 covers 15 residues. Every bit of the isolated RNA underwent reverse transcription, so sequencing read expressed TCRB transcripts. Assay: immunoSEQ multiplex PCR; the TCRdb copy retains only in-frame clones and omits some. Found here are under 300,000 clones, 14% of them singletons; the top ten hold around 0.019%. Sequenced sample: naive CD4+ T cells from blood. The V call is TRBV5-1, the J call TRBJ2-1; 9 nucleotides align to TRBD2. The receptor's source is a man aged 25-45 years with type 1 diabetes. The CDR3 DNA follows: TGCGCCAGCAGCTTGCGTAGCGGGGGCTACAATGAGCAGTTCTTC. Translation: CASSLRSGGYNEQFF. The entire variable domain, with the rest obtained from reference TRBV5-1 and TRBJ2-1, is as follows: KAGVTQTPRYLIKTRGQQVTLSCSPISGHRSVSWYQQTPGQGLQFLFEYFSETQRNKGNFPGRFSGRQFSNSRSEMNVSTLELGDSALYLCASSLRSGGYNEQFFGPGTRLTVL.